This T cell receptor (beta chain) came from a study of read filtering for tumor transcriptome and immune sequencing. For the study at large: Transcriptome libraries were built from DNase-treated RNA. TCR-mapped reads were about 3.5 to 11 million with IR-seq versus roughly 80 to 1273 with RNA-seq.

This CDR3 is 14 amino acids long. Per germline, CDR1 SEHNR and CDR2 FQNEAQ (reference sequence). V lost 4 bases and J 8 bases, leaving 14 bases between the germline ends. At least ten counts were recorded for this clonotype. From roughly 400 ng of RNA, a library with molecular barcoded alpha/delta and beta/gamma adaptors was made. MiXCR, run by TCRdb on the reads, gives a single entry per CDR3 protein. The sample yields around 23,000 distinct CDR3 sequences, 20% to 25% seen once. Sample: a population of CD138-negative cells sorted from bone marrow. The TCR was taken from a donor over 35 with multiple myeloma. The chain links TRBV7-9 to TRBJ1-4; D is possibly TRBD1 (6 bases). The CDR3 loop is CASSSPTGLEKLFF. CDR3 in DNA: TGTGCCAGCAGCTCCCCTACAGGGTTGGAAAAACTGTTTTTT.